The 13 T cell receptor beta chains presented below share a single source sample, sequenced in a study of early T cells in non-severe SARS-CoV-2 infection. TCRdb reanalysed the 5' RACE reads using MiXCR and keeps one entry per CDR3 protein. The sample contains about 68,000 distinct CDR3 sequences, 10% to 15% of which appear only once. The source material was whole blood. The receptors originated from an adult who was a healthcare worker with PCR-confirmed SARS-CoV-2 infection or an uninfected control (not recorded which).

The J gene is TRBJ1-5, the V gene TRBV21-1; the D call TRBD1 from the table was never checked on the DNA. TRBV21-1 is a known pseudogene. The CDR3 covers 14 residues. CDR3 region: CASSNRQGNQPQHF. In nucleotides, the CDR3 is TGTGCCAGCAGCAACCGACAGGGCAATCAGCCCCAGCATTTT.

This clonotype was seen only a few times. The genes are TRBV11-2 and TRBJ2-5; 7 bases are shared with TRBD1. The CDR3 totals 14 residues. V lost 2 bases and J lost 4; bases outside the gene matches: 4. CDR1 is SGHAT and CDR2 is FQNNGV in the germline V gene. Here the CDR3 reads CASSLMRTGETQYF. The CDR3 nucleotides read TGTGCCAGCAGCTTAATGCGGACAGGAGAGACCCAGTACTTC.

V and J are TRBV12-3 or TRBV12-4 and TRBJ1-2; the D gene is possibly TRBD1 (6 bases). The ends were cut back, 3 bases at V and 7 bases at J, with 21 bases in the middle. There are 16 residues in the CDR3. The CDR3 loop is CASSFGRRGNAGGYTF. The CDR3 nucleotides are TGTGCCAGCAGTTTTGGCCGTAGGGGGAATGCCGGTGGCTACACCTTC.

The CDR3 DNA is TGTGCCAGCAGCTTAAGAGGGAACCCGAACACCGGGGAGCTGTTTTTT. As protein: CASSLRGNPNTGELFF. V is TRBV7-2 and J is TRBJ2-2; D possibly corresponds to TRBD2 (5 bases). The CDR3 covers 16 residues. V lost 2 bases, J lost 0 bases, and 10 bases lay in between. Per the germline V gene, CDR1 is SGHTA and CDR2 is FQGNSA.

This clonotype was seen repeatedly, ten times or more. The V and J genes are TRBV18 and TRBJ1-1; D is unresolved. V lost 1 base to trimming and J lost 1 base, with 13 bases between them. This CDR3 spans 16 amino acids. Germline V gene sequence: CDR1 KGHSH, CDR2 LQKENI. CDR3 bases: TGTGCCAGCTCACCACGGAAGACAACCGCGAACACTGAAGCTTTCTTT. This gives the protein CASSPRKTTANTEAFF.

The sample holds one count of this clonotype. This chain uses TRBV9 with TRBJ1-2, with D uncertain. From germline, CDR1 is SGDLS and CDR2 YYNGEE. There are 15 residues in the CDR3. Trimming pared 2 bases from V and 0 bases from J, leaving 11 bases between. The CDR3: CASSVSFGANYGYTF. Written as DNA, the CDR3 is TGTGCCAGCAGCGTTTCATTCGGGGCTAACTATGGCTACACCTTC.

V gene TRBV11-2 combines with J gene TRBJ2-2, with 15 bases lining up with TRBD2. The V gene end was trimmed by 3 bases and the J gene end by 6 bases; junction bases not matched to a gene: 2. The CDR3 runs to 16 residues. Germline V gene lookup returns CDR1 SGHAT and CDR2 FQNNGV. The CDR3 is CASSFGTSGGSGELFF. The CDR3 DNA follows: TGTGCCAGCAGCTTCGGGACTAGCGGGGGGTCCGGGGAGCTGTTTTTT.

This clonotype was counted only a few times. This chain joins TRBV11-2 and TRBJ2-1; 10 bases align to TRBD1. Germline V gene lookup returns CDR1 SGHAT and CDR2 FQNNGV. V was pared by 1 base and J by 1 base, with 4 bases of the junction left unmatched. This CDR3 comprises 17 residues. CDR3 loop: CASSLGVGQGSYNEQFF. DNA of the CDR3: TGTGCCAGCAGCTTAGGGGTGGGACAGGGGTCCTACAATGAGCAGTTCTTC.

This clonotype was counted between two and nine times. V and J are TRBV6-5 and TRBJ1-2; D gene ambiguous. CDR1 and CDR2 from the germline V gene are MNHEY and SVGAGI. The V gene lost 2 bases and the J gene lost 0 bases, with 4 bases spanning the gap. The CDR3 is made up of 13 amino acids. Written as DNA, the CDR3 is TGTGCCAGCAGTTACACGGCTAACTATGGCTACACCTTC. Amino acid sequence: CASSYTANYGYTF.

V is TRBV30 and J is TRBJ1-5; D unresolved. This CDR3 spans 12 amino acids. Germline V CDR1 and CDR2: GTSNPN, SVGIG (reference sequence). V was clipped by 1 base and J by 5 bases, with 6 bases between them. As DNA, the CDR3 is TGTGCCTGGAGTGATACTGATCAGCCCCAGCATTTT. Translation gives CAWSDTDQPQHF.

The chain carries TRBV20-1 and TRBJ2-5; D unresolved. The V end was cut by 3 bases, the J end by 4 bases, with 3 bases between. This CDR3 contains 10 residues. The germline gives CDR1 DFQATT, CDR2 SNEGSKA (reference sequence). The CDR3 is CSARVETQYF. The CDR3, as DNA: TGCAGTGCTAGGGTAGAGACCCAGTACTTC.

Here the CDR3 DNA reads TGTGCCACCAGCAGAGGCGATGGCTACACCTTC. Its protein product is CATSRGDGYTF. V and J are TRBV15 and TRBJ1-2; no clear D gene. The germline gives CDR1 LNHNV, CDR2 YYDKDF (reference sequence). CDR3 size: 11 residues. Trimming stripped 1 base from V and 6 bases from J, with 3 bases between.

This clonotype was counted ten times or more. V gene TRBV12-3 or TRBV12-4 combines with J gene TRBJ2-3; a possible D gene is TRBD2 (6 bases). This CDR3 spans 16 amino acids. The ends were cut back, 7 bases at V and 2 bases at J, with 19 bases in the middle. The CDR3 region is CASNSLPGLTTDTQYF. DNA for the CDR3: TGTGCCAGCAATTCCCTACCGGGACTTACCACAGATACGCAGTATTTT.